This T cell receptor (beta chain) was sequenced during a study of T cell changes during pregnancy in multiple sclerosis. Trimming stripped 5 bases from V and 7 bases from J, with 12 bases between. The CDR3 runs to 13 residues. Germline V CDR1 and CDR2: MNHEY, SVGAGI. The repertoire was sequenced with immunoSEQ multiplex PCR; TCRdb's copy has only in-frame clones and lacks some. This table has about 36,000 clones, around 92% appearing once. V usage is TRBV6-5 and J usage is TRBJ2-1; TRBD2 is a possible D gene (6 bases). The source material was PBMCs (not recorded whether the cells were cultured). This receptor was obtained from a female donor with multiple sclerosis, enrolled in a pregnancy study. In DNA, the CDR3 is TGTGCCAGCAGTCCATATGGGGGGAATGAGCAGTTCTTC. It yields the protein CASSPYGGNEQFF.